The present entry profiles one T cell receptor (beta chain) with its context. Its antigen is as yet unknown. The V gene's germline CDR1 is MDHEN and CDR2 SYDVKM. CDR3 length: 12 amino acids. V was shortened by 7 bases and J by 5 bases, with 10 bases between the two germline ends. The method was immunoSEQ multiplex PCR; TCRdb's version includes in-frame clones alone and lacks a portion of them. The sample has 85,000 to 100,000 clones; almost 70% are singletons. These data come from a study of shared clonotypes between healthy human individuals. Across the whole study: Each donor's CD4 naive and CD4 memory cells filled three plates apiece, CD8 naive two, and CD8 memory one.

General study results and limits: Compared with clonotypes that all four donors shared, non-shared clonotypes had lower generation probabilities.

This TCR was recovered from a man aged 25-45 years in good health. Sequenced sample: memory CD8+ T cells sorted from blood. The subset was: CD45RO+ cells pooled with CCR7-negative TemRA cells. The V gene is TRBV28, the J gene TRBJ2-3; D is unclear. CDR3 sequence reads: CASTQALDTQYF. CDR3 nucleotides: TGTGCCAGCACTCAGGCGCTAGATACGCAGTATTTT.